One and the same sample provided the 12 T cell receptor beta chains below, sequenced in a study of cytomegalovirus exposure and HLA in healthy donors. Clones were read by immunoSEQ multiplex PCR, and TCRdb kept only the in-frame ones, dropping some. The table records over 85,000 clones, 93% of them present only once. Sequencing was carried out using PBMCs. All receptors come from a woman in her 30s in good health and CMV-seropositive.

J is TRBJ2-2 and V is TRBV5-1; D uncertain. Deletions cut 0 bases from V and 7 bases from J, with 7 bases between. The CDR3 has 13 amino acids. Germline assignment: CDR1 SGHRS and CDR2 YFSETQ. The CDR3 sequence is CASSLDEVGELFF. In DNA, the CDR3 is TGCGCCAGCAGCTTGGACGAGGTCGGGGAGCTGTTTTTT.

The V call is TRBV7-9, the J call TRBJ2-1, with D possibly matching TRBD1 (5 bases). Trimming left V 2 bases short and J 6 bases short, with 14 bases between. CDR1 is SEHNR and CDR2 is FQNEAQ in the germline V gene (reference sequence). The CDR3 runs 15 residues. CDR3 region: CASSLSGSFGNEQFF. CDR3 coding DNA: TGTGCCAGCAGCTTATCAGGGTCTTTCGGCAATGAGCAGTTCTTC.

CDR3 bases: TGTGCCTGGAGGACAGGGGCCGCAGATACGCAGTATTTT. It is translated as CAWRTGAADTQYF. The genes are TRBV30 and TRBJ2-3; 8 nucleotides agree with TRBD1. With V trimmed by 3 bases and J by 4 bases, 3 bases remained unmatched. CDR3 length: 13 residues. Per the germline V gene, CDR1 is GTSNPN and CDR2 is SVGIG (reference sequence).

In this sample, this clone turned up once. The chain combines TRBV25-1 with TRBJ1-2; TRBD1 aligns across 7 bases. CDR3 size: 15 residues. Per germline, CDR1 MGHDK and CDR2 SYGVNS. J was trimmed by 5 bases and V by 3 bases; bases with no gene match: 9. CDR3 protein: CASSDGQEWSYGYTF. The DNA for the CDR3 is TGTGCCAGCAGTGACGGACAGGAATGGTCATATGGCTACACCTTC.

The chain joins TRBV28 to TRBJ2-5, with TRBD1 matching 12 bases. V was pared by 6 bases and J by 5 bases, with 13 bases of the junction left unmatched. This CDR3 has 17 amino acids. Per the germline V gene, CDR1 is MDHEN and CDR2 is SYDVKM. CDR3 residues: CASSRGMGQGAHETQYF. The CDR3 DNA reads TGTGCCAGCAGCCGAGGAATGGGACAGGGGGCGCATGAGACCCAGTACTTC.

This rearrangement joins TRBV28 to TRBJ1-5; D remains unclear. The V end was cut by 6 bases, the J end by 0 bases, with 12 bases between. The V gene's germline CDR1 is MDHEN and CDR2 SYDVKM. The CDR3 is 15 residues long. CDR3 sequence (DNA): TGTGCCAGCAGCCCCACTGGGCTTAGCAATCAGCCCCAGCATTTT. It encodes CASSPTGLSNQPQHF.

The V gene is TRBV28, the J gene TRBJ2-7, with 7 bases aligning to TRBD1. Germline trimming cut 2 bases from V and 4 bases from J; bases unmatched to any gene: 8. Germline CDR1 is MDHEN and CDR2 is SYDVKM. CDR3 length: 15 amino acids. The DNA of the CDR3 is TGTGCCAGCAGTTTAACGTCGGGACAGCTTTACGAGCAGTACTTC. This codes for CASSLTSGQLYEQYF.

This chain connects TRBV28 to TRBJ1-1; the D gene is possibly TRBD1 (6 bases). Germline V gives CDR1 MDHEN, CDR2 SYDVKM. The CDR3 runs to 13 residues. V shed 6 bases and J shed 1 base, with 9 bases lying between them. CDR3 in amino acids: CASRKQGNTEAFF. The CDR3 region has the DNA TGTGCCAGCAGAAAACAGGGGAACACTGAAGCTTTCTTT.

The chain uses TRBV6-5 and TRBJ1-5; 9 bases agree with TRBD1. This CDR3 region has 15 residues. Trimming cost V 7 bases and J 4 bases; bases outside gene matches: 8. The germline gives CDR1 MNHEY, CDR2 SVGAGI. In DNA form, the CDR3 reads TGTGCCAGCATCCCAAGGGACAGGGCGAATCAGCCCCAGCATTTT. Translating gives CASIPRDRANQPQHF.

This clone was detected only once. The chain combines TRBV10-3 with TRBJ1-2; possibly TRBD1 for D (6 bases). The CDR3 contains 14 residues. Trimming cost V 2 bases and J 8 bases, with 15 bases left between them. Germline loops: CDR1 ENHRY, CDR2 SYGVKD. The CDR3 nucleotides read TGTGCCATCAGTGAGAGGCAGGGGCTGGGAGGCTACACCTTC. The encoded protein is CAISERQGLGGYTF.

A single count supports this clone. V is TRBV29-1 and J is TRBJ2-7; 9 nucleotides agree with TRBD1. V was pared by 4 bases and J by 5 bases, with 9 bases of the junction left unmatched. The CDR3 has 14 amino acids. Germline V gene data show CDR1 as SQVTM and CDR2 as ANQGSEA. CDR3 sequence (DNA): TGCAGCGTTGGAGCCGGGACAGGGATCCACGAGCAGTACTTC. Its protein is CSVGAGTGIHEQYF.

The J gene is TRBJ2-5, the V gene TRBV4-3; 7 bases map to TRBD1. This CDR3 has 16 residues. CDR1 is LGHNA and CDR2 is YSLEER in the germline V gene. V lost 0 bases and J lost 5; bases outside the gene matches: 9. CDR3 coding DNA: TGCGCCAGCAGCCAAGATGTCGCAGGGGGTGTGGAGACCCAGTACTTC. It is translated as CASSQDVAGGVETQYF.